This T cell receptor (beta chain) is from a study of shared clonotypes between healthy human individuals. This CDR3 is built from 11 residues. Germline CDR1 and CDR2: SGHAT and FQDESV (reference sequence). The V end was cut by 5 bases, the J end by 11 bases, with 12 bases between. The repertoire was sequenced with immunoSEQ multiplex PCR; TCRdb's copy has only in-frame clones and lacks some. This repertoire shows 900,000 to 1,200,000 clones, approximately 80% found once; its top ten account for 0.6% to 0.7%. Sequencing used memory CD4+ T cells from PBMCs. Subset denoted: CD45RA-negative fraction. V usage is TRBV11-1 and J usage is TRBJ1-1; D possibly corresponds to TRBD1 (6 bases). The receptor was derived from a man younger than 30 in good health. Some clones in this sample may be carry-over from other donors' samples. CDR3 residues: CASSTTGWAFF. Here the CDR3 DNA reads TGTGCCAGCAGCACAACAGGGTGGGCTTTCTTT.